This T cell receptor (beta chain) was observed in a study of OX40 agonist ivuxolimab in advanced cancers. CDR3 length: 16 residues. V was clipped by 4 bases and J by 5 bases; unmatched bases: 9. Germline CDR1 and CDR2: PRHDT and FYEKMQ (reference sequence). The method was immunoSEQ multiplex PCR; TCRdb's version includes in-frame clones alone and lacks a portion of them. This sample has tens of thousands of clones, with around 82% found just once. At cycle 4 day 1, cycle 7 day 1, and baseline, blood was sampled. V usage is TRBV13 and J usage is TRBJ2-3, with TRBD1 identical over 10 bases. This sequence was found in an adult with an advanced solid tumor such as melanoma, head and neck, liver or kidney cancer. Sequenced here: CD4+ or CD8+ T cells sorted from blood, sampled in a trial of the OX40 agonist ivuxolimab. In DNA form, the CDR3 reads TGTGCCAGCAGCTCTCACCTGGGACAGGGGAGAGATACGCAGTATTTT. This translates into CASSSHLGQGRDTQYF.